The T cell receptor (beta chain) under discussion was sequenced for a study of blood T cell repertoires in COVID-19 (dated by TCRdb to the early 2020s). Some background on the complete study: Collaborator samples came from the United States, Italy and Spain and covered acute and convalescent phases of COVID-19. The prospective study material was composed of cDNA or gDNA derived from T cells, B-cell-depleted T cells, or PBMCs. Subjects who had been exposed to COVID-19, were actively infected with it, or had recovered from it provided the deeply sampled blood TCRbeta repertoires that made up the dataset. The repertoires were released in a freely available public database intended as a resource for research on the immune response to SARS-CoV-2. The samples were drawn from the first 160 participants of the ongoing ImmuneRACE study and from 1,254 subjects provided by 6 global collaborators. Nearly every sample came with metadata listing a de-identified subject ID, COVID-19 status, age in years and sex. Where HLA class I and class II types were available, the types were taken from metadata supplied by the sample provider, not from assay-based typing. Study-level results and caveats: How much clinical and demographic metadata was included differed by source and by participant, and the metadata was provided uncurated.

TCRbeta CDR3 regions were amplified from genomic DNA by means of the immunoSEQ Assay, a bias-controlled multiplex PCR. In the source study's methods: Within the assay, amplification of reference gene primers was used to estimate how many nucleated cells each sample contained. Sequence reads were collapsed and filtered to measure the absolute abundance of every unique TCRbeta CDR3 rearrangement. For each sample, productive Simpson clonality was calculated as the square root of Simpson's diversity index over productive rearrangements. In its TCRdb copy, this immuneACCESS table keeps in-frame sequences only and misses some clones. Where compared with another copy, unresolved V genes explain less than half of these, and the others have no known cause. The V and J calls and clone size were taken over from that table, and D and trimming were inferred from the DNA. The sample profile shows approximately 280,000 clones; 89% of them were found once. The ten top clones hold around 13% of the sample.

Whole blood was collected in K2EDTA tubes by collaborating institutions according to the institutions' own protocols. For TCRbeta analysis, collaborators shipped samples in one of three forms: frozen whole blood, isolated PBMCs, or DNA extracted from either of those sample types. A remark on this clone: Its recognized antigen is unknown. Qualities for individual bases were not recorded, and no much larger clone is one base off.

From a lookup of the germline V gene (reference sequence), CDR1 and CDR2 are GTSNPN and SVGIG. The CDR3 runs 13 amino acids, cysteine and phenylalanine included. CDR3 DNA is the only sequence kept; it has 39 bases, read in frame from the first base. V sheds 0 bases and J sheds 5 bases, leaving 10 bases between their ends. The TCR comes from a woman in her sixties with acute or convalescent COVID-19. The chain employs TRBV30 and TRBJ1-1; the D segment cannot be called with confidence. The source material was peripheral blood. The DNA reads TGTGCCTGGAGTGTCGGGGTGGTAACTGAAGCTTTCTTT. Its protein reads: CAWSVGVVTEAFF.